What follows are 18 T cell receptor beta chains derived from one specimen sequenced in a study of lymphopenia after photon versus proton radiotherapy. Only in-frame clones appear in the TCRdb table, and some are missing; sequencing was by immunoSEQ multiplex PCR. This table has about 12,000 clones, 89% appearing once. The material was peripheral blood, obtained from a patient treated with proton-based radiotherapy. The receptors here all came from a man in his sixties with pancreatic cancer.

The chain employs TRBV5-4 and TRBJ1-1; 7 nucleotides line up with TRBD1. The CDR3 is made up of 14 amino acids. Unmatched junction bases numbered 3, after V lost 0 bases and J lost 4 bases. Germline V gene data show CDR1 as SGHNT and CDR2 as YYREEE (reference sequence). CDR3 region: CASSLGRGTTEAFF. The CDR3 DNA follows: TGTGCCAGCAGCTTGGGCAGGGGGACCACTGAAGCTTTCTTT.

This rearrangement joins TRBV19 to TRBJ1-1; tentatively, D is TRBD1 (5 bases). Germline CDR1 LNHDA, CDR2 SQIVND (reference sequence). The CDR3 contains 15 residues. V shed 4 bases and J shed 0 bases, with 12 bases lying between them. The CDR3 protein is CASSRIGTMNTEAFF. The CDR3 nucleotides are TGTGCCAGTAGTAGGATAGGGACCATGAACACTGAAGCTTTCTTT.

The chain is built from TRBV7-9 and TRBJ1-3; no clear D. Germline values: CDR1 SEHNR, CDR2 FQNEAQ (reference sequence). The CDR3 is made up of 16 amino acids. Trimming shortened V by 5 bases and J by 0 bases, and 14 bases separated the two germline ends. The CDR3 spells CASSLAGLLSGNTIYF. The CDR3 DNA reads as TGTGCCAGCAGCCTCGCGGGGTTACTCTCTGGAAACACCATATATTTT.

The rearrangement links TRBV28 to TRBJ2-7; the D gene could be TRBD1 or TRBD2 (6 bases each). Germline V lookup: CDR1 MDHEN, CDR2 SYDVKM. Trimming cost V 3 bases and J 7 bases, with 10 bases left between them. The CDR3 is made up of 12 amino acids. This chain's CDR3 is CASSFRGGEQYF. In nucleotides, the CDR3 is TGTGCCAGCAGTTTCAGGGGAGGAGAGCAGTACTTC. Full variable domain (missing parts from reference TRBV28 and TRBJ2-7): DVKVTQSSRYLVKRTGEKVFLECVQDMDHENMFWYRQDPGLGLRLIYFSYDVKMKEKGDIPEGYSVSREKKERFSLILESASTNQTSMYLCASSFRGGEQYFGPGTRLTVT.

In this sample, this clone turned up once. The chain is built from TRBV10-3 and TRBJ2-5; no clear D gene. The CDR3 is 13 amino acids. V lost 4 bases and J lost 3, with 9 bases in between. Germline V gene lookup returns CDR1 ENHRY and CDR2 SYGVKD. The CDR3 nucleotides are TGTGCCATCAGTGTACAGCCAAAAGAGACCCAGTACTTC. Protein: CAISVQPKETQYF.

The CDR3 sequence is CASSYLTSGRKNEQFF. The CDR3 region has the DNA TGTGCCAGCAGCTACTTGACTAGCGGGAGGAAGAATGAGCAGTTCTTC. The genes are TRBV7-8 and TRBJ2-1, with 13 bases that match TRBD2. The CDR3 is 16 amino acids. J lost 7 bases, V lost 4 bases, and 7 bases had no gene match. CDR1 and CDR2 from the germline V gene are SGHVS and FQNEAQ.

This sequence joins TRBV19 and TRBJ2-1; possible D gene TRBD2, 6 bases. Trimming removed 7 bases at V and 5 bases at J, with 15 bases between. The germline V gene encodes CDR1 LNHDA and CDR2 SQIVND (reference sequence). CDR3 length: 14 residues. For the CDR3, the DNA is TGTGCCAGTATGAGTCAAGGGACTGACAATGAGCAGTTCTTC. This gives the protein CASMSQGTDNEQFF. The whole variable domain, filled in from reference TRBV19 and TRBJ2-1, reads DGGITQSPKYLFRKEGQNVTLSCEQNLNHDAMYWYRQDPGQGLRLIYYSQIVNDFQKGDIAEGYSVSREKKESFPLTVTSAQKNPTAFYLCASMSQGTDNEQFFGPGTRLTVL.

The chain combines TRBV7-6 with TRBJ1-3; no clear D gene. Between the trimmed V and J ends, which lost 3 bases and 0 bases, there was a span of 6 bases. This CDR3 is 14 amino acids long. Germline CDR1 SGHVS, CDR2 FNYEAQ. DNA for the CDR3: TGTGCCAGCAGCTTTTCAATCTCTGGAAACACCATATATTTT. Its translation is CASSFSISGNTIYF.

CDR3 loop: CASSVGVGQWNTEAFF. The CDR3 DNA sequence: TGTGCCAGCAGCGTAGGGGTGGGTCAGTGGAACACTGAAGCTTTCTTT. V is TRBV9 and J is TRBJ1-1; D is unresolved. The CDR3 has 16 amino acids. CDR1 is SGDLS and CDR2 is YYNGEE in the germline V gene. V was clipped by 0 bases and J by 1 base, with 13 bases between them.

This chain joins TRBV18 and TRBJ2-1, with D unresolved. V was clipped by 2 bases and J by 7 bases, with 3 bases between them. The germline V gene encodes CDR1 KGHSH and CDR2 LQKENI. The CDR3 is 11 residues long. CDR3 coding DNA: TGTGCCAGCTCACCAGAAAATGAGCAGTTCTTC. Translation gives CASSPENEQFF.

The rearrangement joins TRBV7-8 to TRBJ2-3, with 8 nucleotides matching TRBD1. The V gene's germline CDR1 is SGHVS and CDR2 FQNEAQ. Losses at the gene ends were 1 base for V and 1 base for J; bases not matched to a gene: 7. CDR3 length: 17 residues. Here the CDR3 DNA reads TGTGCCAGCAGCTTAGTTCCCTCAGGGGGCCGCACAGATACGCAGTATTTT. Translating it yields CASSLVPSGGRTDTQYF. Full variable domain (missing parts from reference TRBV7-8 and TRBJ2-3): GAGVSQSPRYKVAKRGQDVALRCDPISGHVSLFWYQQALGQGPEFLTYFQNEAQLDKSGLPSDRFFAERPEGSVSTLKIQRTQQEDSAVYLCASSLVPSGGRTDTQYFGPGTRLTVL.

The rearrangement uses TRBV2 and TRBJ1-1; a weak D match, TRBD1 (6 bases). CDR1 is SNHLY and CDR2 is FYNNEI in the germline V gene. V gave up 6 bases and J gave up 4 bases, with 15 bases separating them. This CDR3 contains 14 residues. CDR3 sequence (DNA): TGTGCCAGCAGCAGGGGTTTTAGTAGCACTGAAGCTTTCTTT. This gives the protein CASSRGFSSTEAFF.

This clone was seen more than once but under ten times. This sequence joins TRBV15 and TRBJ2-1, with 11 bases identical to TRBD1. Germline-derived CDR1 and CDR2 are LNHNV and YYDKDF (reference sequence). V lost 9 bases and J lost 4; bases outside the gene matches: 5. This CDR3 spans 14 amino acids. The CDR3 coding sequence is TGTGCCACTTGGGGGACAGGGGGATACAATGAGCAGTTCTTC. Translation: CATWGTGGYNEQFF.

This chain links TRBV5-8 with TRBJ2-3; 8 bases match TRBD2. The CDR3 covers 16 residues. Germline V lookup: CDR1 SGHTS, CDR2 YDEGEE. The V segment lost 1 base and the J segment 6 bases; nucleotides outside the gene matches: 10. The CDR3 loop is CASSLLSLAGTDTQYF. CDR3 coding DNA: TGTGCCAGCAGCTTGTTGTCCCTAGCGGGTACCGATACGCAGTATTTT.

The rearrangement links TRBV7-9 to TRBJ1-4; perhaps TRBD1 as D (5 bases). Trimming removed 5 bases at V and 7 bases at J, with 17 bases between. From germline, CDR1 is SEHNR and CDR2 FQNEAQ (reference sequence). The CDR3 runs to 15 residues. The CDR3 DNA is TGTGCCAGCAGCCACCGCCGGGGGGGGAGTGAAAAACTGTTTTTT. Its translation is CASSHRRGGSEKLFF.

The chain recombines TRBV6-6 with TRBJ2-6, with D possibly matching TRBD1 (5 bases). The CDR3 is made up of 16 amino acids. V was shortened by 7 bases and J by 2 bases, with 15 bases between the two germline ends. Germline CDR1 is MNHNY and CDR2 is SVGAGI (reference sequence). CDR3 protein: CASIQGGVTGANVLTF. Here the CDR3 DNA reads TGTGCCAGCATCCAGGGCGGTGTGACTGGGGCCAACGTCCTGACTTTC.

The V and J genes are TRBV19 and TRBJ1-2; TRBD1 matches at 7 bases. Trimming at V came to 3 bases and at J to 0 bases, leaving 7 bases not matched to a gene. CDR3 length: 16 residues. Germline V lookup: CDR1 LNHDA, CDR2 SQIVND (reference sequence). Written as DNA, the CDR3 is TGTGCCAGTAGTATTAGATCGGGACAGACTAACTATGGCTACACCTTC. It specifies CASSIRSGQTNYGYTF.

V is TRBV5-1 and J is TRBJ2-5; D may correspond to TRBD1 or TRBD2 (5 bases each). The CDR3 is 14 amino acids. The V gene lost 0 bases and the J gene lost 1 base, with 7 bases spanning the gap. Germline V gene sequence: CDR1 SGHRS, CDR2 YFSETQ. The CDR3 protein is CASSLAGAQETQYF. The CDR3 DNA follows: TGCGCCAGCAGCTTGGCCGGGGCCCAAGAGACCCAGTACTTC.